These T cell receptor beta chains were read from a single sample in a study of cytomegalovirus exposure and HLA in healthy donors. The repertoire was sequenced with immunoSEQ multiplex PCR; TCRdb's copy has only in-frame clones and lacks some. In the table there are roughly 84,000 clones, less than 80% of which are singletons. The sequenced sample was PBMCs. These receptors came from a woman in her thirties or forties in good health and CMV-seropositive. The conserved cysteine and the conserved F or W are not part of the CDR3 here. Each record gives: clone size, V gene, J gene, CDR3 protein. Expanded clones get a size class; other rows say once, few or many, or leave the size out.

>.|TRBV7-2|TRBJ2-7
ASSKRTSGTYEQY
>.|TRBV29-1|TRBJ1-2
SVELRGQDKRGYT
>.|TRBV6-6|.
ASSYSNFYEQY
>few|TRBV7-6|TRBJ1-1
ASSPGEAGESWTEAF
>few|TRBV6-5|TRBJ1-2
ASSQGLTYGYT
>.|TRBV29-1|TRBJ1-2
SVGTGGNPYGYT
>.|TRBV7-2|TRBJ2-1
ASSLVALDSNDEQF
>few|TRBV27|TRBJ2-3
ASSSGGETDTQY
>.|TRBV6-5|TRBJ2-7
ASSSDRYYEQY
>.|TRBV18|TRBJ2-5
ASSTGGLETQY